This T cell receptor (beta chain) was sequenced for a study of shared clonotypes between healthy human individuals. Healthy HIV-negative adults with no recent acute infections or vaccinations were recruited as donors. V lost 4 bases and J 5 bases, leaving 21 bases between the germline ends. The germline V gene has CDR1 SGHNT and CDR2 YYREEE (reference sequence). This CDR3 is 16 amino acids long. Here immunoSEQ multiplex PCR was the method, and the copy in TCRdb shows in-frame clones only, minus some. The sample has roughly 2.2 million clones; about 90% are singletons. The chain couples TRBV5-4 to TRBJ2-5, with D possibly being TRBD1 or TRBD2 (6 bases each). The origin of this receptor is a man younger than 35 in good health. Some clones in this sample may be carry-over from other donors' samples. Sequencing input: naive CD4+ T cells from PBMCs. Indicated subset: CD45RA+ positively selected. CDR3 DNA sequence: TGTGCCAGCAGCCCCCTACCCGGGGGCGCTCGGGAGACCCAGTACTTC. Translating gives CASSPLPGGARETQYF.